These 16 T cell receptor beta chains came from one sample sequenced in a study of OX40 agonist ivuxolimab in advanced cancers. The table came from immunoSEQ multiplex PCR; TCRdb's copy has only in-frame clones and leaves some out. The sample records over 95,000 clones, roughly 90% being singletons. This specimen was CD4+ or CD8+ T cells sorted from blood, taken in a trial of the OX40 agonist ivuxolimab. The receptor source for this set is an adult with an advanced solid tumor such as melanoma, head and neck, liver or kidney cancer.

The chain combines TRBV19 with TRBJ2-1, with a possible D match to TRBD1 (6 bases). V was pared by 5 bases and J by 1 base, with 12 bases between. CDR1 is LNHDA and CDR2 is SQIVND in the germline V gene (reference sequence). The CDR3 totals 15 residues. CDR3 sequence: CASSPRTVSYNEQFF. The CDR3 DNA reads as TGTGCCAGTAGTCCCAGGACAGTATCCTACAATGAGCAGTTCTTC.

A single count supports this clone. The V call is TRBV5-4, the J call TRBJ2-5; weak D call: TRBD2 (6 bases). V was cut by 3 bases and J by 5 bases, with 17 bases left in between. Germline CDR1 SGHNT, CDR2 YYREEE (reference sequence). The CDR3 totals 15 residues. CDR3 region: CASSYRDFGGETQYF. The CDR3 DNA is TGTGCCAGCAGCTACCGGGACTTCGGAGGGGAGACCCAGTACTTC. The complete variable domain, with remaining parts taken from reference TRBV5-4 and TRBJ2-5, reads ETGVTQSPTHLIKTRGQQVTLRCSSQSGHNTVSWYQQALGQGPQFIFQYYREEENGRGNFPPRFSGLQFPNYSSELNVNALELDDSALYLCASSYRDFGGETQYFGPGTRLLVL.

The gene calls are TRBV27 and TRBJ2-1; no firm D call. This CDR3 comprises 11 residues. Germline V gene lookup returns CDR1 MNHEY and CDR2 SMNVEV (reference sequence). V gave up 7 bases and J gave up 16 bases, with 17 bases separating them. The CDR3 nucleotides read TGTGCCAGCAAGGATCGGGTATCTGGATTCTTC. Translating gives CASKDRVSGFF.

CDR3 sequence (DNA): TGTGCCAGCATCCCCGCCACACAGAACACTGAAGCTTTCTTT. It codes for CASIPATQNTEAFF. The chain links TRBV28 to TRBJ1-1; no firm D call. Germline values: CDR1 MDHEN, CDR2 SYDVKM. This CDR3 has 14 residues. V shed 7 bases and J shed 1 base, with 13 bases lying between them.

The J gene is TRBJ1-4, the V gene TRBV6-6; TRBD1 aligns across 9 bases. From germline, CDR1 is MNHNY and CDR2 SVGAGI (reference sequence). After removal of 6 bases from V and 8 bases from J, the junction contained 10 bases not matched to a gene. This CDR3 spans 15 amino acids. CDR3: CASSSPRTGEEKLFF. The CDR3 nucleotides read TGTGCCAGCAGCTCCCCCAGGACAGGGGAGGAAAAACTGTTTTTT.

This rearrangement joins TRBV19 to TRBJ2-1; 8 positions match TRBD2. CDR3 size: 16 residues. V was clipped by 6 bases and J by 4 bases; unmatched bases: 11. The V gene's germline CDR1 is LNHDA and CDR2 SQIVND (reference sequence). The CDR3 loop is CASSPSGRGGYNEQFF. DNA of the CDR3: TGTGCCAGTAGCCCGAGCGGGAGAGGGGGGTACAATGAGCAGTTCTTC. The full variable domain, completed using reference TRBV19 and TRBJ2-1, is DGGITQSPKYLFRKEGQNVTLSCEQNLNHDAMYWYRQDPGQGLRLIYYSQIVNDFQKGDIAEGYSVSREKKESFPLTVTSAQKNPTAFYLCASSPSGRGGYNEQFFGPGTRLTVL.

The V and J genes are TRBV15 and TRBJ1-5, with 7 bases matching TRBD1. Germline V gene sequence: CDR1 LNHNV, CDR2 YYDKDF (reference sequence). The junction had 4 bases not matched to a gene; V was cut back by 5 bases and J by 3 bases. The CDR3 is made up of 14 amino acids. CDR3 amino acids: CATSLTGSNQPQHF. The CDR3 DNA follows: TGTGCCACCAGCCTGACAGGGTCCAATCAGCCCCAGCATTTT.

The sample holds one count of this clone. The chain carries TRBV19 and TRBJ2-3, with D perhaps matching TRBD2 (5 bases). Germline CDR1 is LNHDA and CDR2 is SQIVND (reference sequence). The CDR3 sequence is 15 residues long. V was shortened by 6 bases and J by 0 bases, with 13 bases between the two germline ends. The CDR3 DNA reads TGTGCCAGTAGCGAGCGGACGGATAGCACAGATACGCAGTATTTT. Protein: CASSERTDSTDTQYF.

This clone was observed a single time. The chain is built from TRBV29-1 and TRBJ2-1; TRBD1 aligns across 12 bases. This CDR3 has 14 amino acids. The V gene end was trimmed by 6 bases and the J gene end by 7 bases; junction bases not matched to a gene: 7. CDR1 is SQVTM, CDR2 ANQGSEA, per germline. The CDR3 nucleotides are TGCAGCGTCGGAGGGACAGGGGGCTTAAATGAGCAGTTCTTC. This translates into CSVGGTGGLNEQFF.

The chain combines TRBV4-2 with TRBJ2-5; D is undetermined. Germline V gene lookup returns CDR1 LGHNA and CDR2 YNFKEQ. The CDR3 has 14 amino acids. Trimming removed 2 bases from V and 5 bases from J, with 12 bases in between. The CDR3 is CASSQRLGRETQYF. The CDR3 DNA reads as TGTGCCAGCAGCCAACGGCTGGGCAGGGAGACCCAGTACTTC.

The rearrangement uses TRBV11-2 and TRBJ2-7; D could derive from TRBD1 or TRBD2 (5 bases each). V lost 6 bases and J lost 2, with 17 bases in between. The germline V gene encodes CDR1 SGHAT and CDR2 FQNNGV. The CDR3 has 15 residues. In DNA, the CDR3 is TGTGCCAGCAGATTGGGACCAAGCGCCCCCTACGAGCAGTACTTC. This sequence encodes CASRLGPSAPYEQYF.

This rearrangement joins TRBV5-6 to TRBJ1-4; D gene unclear. The CDR3 is 18 amino acids. Germline V lookup: CDR1 SGHDT, CDR2 YYEEEE. Trimming shortened V by 1 base and J by 2 bases, and 18 bases separated the two germline ends. The CDR3 sequence is CASSLLSTGRSTNEKLFF. The CDR3 DNA reads TGTGCCAGCAGCTTGTTATCCACCGGGCGGAGTACTAATGAAAAACTGTTTTTT. Full variable domain (rest looked up from reference TRBV5-6 and TRBJ1-4): DAGVTQSPTHLIKTRGQQVTLRCSPKSGHDTVSWYQQALGQGPQFIFQYYEEEERQRGNFPDRFSGHQFPNYSSELNVNALLLGDSALYLCASSLLSTGRSTNEKLFFGSGTQLSVL.

This clone was observed a single time. The chain joins TRBV6-5 to TRBJ2-7; D unclear. The CDR3 is made up of 12 amino acids. Germline V gene data show CDR1 as MNHEY and CDR2 as SVGAGI. Trimming took 4 bases from V and 2 from J, leaving 6 bases between them. The CDR3 DNA sequence: TGTGCCAGCAGTTCAGGTACCTACGAGCAGTACTTC. Amino acid sequence: CASSSGTYEQYF.

The chain has TRBV7-3 and TRBJ2-2, with a tentative D call TRBD2 (6 bases). Deletions cut 1 base from V and 3 bases from J, with 12 bases between. Germline CDR1 SGHTA, CDR2 FQGTGA. The CDR3 length is 16 residues. DNA of the CDR3: TGTGCCAGCAGCTTAATAGGAGGGCCCGACACCGGGGAGCTGTTTTTT. This gives the protein CASSLIGGPDTGELFF.

V usage is TRBV18 and J usage is TRBJ2-1, with D tentatively TRBD1 (6 bases). Trimming took 2 bases from V and 9 from J, leaving 8 bases between them. Germline V CDR1 and CDR2: KGHSH, LQKENI. This CDR3 has 12 amino acids. In DNA form, the CDR3 reads TGTGCCAGCTCACCAAGGGGGAGTGAGCAGTTCTTC. Translating it yields CASSPRGSEQFF.

This clone was recorded only once. V gene TRBV14 combines with J gene TRBJ2-1, with TRBD2 identical over 11 bases. The trim removed 1 base at V and 10 bases at J, leaving 12 bases unmatched. This CDR3 has 17 residues. CDR1 and CDR2 from the germline V gene are SGHDN and FVKESK. In nucleotides, the CDR3 is TGTGCCAGCAGCCAAGGTTTCCTAGCGGGAGGTCTTGGGGAGCAGTTCTTC. It translates to CASSQGFLAGGLGEQFF.